The entry that follows covers one TCR beta chain sequence. The antigen is not known. The assay was immunoSEQ multiplex PCR, and TCRdb's table has in-frame clones only and misses some. The table shows approximately 92,000 clones, with approximately 91% occurring only once. The data originate from a study of T cell responses to AZD1222 COVID-19 vaccine. Study-wide points: Donor demographics were predominantly white British with a female majority; clonal diversity may be underestimated. Among AZD1222 vaccinees, only five to seven were seropositive at baseline. Spike-specific TCR depth and breadth grew after two AZD1222 doses. The peak T cell response came first, and repertoires were sampled only after it.

V lost 0 bases and J 6 bases, leaving 10 bases between the germline ends. This CDR3 comprises 15 residues. The germline V gene has CDR1 SGHRS and CDR2 YFSETQ. The chain links TRBV5-1 to TRBJ1-6, with D perhaps matching TRBD1 (5 bases). The receptor's source is an adult in good health. Specimen: peripheral blood, collected on day 0 of AZD1222 vaccination. CDR3 amino acids: CASSLAPGSNSPLHF. The DNA of the CDR3 is TGCGCCAGCAGCTTGGCCCCAGGGTCTAATTCACCCCTCCACTTT.